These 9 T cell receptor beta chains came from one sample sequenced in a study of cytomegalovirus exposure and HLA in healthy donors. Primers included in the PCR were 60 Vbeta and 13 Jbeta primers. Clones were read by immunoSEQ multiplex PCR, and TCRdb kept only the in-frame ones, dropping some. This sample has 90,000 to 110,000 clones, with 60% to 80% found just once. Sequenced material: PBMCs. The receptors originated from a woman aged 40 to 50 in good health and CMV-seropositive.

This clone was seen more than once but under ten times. This CDR3 is CASSKGGGEETQYF. DNA for the CDR3: TGTGCCAGCAGTAAAGGGGGGGGCGAAGAGACCCAGTACTTC. V and J are TRBV28 and TRBJ2-5; TRBD2 might be the D (7 bases). The germline V and J ends were trimmed by 5 bases and 3 bases, with 13 bases remaining between them. In germline, CDR1 is MDHEN, CDR2 SYDVKM. This CDR3 has 14 amino acids.

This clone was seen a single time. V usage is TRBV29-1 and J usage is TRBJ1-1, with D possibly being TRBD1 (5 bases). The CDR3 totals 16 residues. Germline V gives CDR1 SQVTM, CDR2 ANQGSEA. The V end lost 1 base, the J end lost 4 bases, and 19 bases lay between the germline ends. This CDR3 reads CSVEALDSGTFTEAFF. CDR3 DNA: TGCAGCGTTGAAGCTCTCGACAGTGGAACTTTCACTGAAGCTTTCTTT.

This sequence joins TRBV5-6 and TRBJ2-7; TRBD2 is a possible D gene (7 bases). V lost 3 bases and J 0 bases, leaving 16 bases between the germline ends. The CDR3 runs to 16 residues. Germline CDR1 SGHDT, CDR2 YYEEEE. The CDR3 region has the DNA TGTGCCAGCAGCTCCGGGGGGCGCCAGAGCTCCTACGAGCAGTACTTC. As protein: CASSSGGRQSSYEQYF.

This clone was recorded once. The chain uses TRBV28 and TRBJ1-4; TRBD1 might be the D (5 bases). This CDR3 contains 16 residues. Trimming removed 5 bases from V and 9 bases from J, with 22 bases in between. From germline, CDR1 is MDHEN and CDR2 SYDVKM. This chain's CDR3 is CASSTETATVMKKLFF. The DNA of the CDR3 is TGTGCCAGCAGTACCGAGACAGCTACTGTAATGAAAAAACTGTTTTTT.

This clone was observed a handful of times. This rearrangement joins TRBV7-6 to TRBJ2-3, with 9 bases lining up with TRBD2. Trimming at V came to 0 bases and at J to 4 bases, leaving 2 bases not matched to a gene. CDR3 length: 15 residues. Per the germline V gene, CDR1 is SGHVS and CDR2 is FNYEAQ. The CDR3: CASSLAAGGPDTQYF. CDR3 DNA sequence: TGTGCCAGCAGCTTAGCGGCGGGAGGGCCAGATACGCAGTATTTT. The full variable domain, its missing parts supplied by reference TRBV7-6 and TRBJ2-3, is GAGVSQSPRYKVTKRGQDVALRCDPISGHVSLYWYRQALGQGPEFLTYFNYEAQQDKSGLPNDRFSAERPEGSISTLTIQRTEQRDSAMYRCASSLAAGGPDTQYFGPGTRLTVL.

The CDR3 reads CASSPGLAGSETQYF. CDR3 coding DNA: TGTGCCAGCAGCCCCGGACTAGCGGGGTCAGAGACCCAGTACTTC. V gene TRBV7-2 combines with J gene TRBJ2-5, with TRBD2 identical over 12 bases. Germline-derived CDR1 and CDR2 are SGHTA and FQGNSA. J gave up 4 bases and V 5 bases, and 5 bases lay outside the gene matches. The CDR3 runs 15 residues.

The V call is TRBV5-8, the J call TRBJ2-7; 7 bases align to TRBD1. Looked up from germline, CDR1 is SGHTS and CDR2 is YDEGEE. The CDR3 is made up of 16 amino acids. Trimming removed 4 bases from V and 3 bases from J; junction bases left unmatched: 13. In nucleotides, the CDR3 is TGTGCCAGCAGCCAAACCGGGACAGTCGGCTACTACGAGCAGTACTTC. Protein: CASSQTGTVGYYEQYF.

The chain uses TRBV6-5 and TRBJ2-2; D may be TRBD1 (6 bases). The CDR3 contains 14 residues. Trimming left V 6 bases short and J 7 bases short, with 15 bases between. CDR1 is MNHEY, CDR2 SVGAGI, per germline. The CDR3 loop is CASRLQGLYGELFF. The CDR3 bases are TGTGCCAGCAGGCTTCAGGGGTTGTACGGGGAGCTGTTTTTT.

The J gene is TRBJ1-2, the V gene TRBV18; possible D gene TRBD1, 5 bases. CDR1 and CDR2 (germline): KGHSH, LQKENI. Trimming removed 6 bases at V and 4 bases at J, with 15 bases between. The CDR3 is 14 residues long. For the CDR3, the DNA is TGTGCCAGCTCCGATCCAGGGATCCCCTATGGCTACACCTTC. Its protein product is CASSDPGIPYGYTF.